The source of this T cell receptor beta chain is a study of T-cell memory formation after mild COVID-19 (dated by TCRdb to about 2021). About the investigation overall: TCR sequence clusters from the two donors were found to be largely donor specific. T-cell clones expanding and contracting after mild COVID-19 in a couple of donors were tracked by longitudinal TCRalpha and TCRbeta repertoire sequencing. The cohort comprised two young, previously healthy adult volunteers, one female and one male. Broader findings and caveats from the paper: Only a couple of mild cases were covered by the study, and larger cohorts that include severe cases with pre-infection samples were considered necessary. SARS-CoV-2 specificity of the second-wave clones peaking on day 37 was not confirmed. Balanced CD4/CD8 phenotypes were observed for clones contracting from day 15 to 85, whereas a bias towards CD4+ was observed for a second wave of clones expanding from day 15 to 37. Some responding clones were detected in pre-infection memory, which suggested that pre-existing cross-reactive memory T cells had joined the SARS-CoV-2 response. Contracting CD4+ clones appeared mostly in the CM and EM memory subsets, whereas CD8+ clones were enriched in EMRA.

A word on this clonotype: Its antigen is not yet known. There are no base qualities to consult, and no much larger clone falls within one base.

Sequenced using an Illumina NovaSeq 6000. cDNA libraries for TCRalpha and TCRbeta were prepared by 5'RACE using constant-segment primers, with sample barcodes and unique molecular identifiers added. Trizol reagent was used to extract RNA from every sample. Libraries were amplified in two PCR steps, with a second sample barcode and Illumina TruSeq adapters added in the second step. Libraries were sequenced on an Illumina NovaSeq with 2 x 150 bp paired-end reads. The authors' analysis ran thus. Reads were demultiplexed and collapsed into UMI-guided consensus sequences with migec v1.2.7. Using mixcr v2.1.11, UMI consensuses were aligned to TRA and TRB V and J templates and then assembled into clonotypes. A clonotype was counted as expanded or contracted only if both edgeR and NoisET called the change significant, with noise models trained on biological replicates. For edgeR calls, the thresholds were a false discovery rate-adjusted p below 0.01 and a log2 fold-change of 1. PCA with hierarchical clustering of max-normalized trajectories of the 1000 most abundant clonotypes was used as exploratory dynamics analysis. Each responding clone was given a CD4 or CD8 phenotype based on the CD4+ and CD8+ repertoires, which had been sequenced separately. Using fastp trimming at Q25 and MiXCR clonotype assembly, TCRdb reanalyzed the public sequencing data and kept in-frame beta chains. Each CDR3 protein gets just one entry, which takes the most common genes and DNA from the rows behind it. The V and J calls here are based on TCRdb, not the publication. Across this sample there are 250,000 to 300,000 distinct CDR3 sequences, with 15% to 20% seen only once. In total, the top ten clones hold roughly 23% of the sample.

The CDR3 starts with the cysteine, ends with the phenylalanine, and has 12 residues. The kept DNA is CDR3 alone, 36 bases in frame from the first base. According to the germline V gene, CDR1 reads LGHNA and CDR2 reads YNFKEQ. Trimming at the junction amounts to 1 base on V and 9 bases on J, and the germline ends lie 8 bases apart. Ficoll-Paque density gradient centrifugation was the method used to isolate PBMCs. The sequence came from a man between 18 and 35 years old who had mild COVID-19 (a few samples of this study predate the infection). The sample titles of this study are shuffled in the database, so cell type and time point are left out; the donor was told from shared clones. The V gene is TRBV4-2 and the J gene is TRBJ2-3, with the D segment identity uncertain. The source material was PBMCs or a T cell subset sorted from them (not recorded which). Here is the DNA: TGTGCCAGCAGCCAAGCCGCCCCAACGCAGTATTTT. Its protein is CASSQAAPTQYF.